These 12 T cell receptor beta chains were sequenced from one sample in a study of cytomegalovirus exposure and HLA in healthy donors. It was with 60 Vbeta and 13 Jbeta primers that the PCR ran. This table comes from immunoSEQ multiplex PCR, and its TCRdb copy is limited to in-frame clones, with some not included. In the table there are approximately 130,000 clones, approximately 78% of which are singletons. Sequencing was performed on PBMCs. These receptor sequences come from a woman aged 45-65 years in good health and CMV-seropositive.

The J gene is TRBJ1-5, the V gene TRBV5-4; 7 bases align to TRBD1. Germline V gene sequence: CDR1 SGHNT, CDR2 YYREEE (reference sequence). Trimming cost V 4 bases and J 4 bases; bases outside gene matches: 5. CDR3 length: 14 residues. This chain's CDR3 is CASSVQGINQPQHF. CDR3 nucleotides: TGTGCCAGCAGCGTACAGGGGATAAATCAGCCCCAGCATTTT.

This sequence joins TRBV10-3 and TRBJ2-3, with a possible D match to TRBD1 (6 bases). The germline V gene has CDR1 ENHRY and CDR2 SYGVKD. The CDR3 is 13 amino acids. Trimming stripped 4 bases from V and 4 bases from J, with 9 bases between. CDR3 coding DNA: TGTGCCATCAGTGCTACAGGGTCAGATACGCAGTATTTT. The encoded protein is CAISATGSDTQYF.

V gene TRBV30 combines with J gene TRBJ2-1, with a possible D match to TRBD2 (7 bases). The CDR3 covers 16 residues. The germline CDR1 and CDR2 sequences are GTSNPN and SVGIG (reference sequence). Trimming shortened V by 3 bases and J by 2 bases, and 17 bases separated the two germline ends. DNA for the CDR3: TGTGCCTGGAGAGACGGGGGGCGGGATCCCTACAATGAGCAGTTCTTC. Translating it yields CAWRDGGRDPYNEQFF.

DNA of the CDR3: TGTGCCAGCAGCTTGGCCCTACTTCCCTCTCTCTCTGGGGCCAACGTCCTGACTTTC. Its protein is CASSLALLPSLSGANVLTF. The V call is TRBV5-4, the J call TRBJ2-6, with D unclear. V shed 0 bases and J shed 0 bases, with 16 bases lying between them. Germline V gene lookup returns CDR1 SGHNT and CDR2 YYREEE (reference sequence). CDR3 length: 19 residues. The variable domain in full, completed from reference TRBV5-4 and TRBJ2-6, reads ETGVTQSPTHLIKTRGQQVTLRCSSQSGHNTVSWYQQALGQGPQFIFQYYREEENGRGNFPPRFSGLQFPNYSSELNVNALELDDSALYLCASSLALLPSLSGANVLTFGAGSRLTVL.

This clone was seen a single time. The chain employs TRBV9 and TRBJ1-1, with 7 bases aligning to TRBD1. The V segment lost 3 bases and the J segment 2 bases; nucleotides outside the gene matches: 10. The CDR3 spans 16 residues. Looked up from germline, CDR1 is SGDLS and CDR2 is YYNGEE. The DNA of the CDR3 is TGTGCCAGCAGCGCCCACCCCGGACAGGCTAACACTGAAGCTTTCTTT. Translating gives CASSAHPGQANTEAFF.

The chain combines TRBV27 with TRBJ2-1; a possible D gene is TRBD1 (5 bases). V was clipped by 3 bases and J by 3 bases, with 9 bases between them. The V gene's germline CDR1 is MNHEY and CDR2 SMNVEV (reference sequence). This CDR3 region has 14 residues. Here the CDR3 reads CASSFQGYYNEQFF. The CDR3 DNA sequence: TGTGCCAGCAGTTTTCAGGGCTACTACAATGAGCAGTTCTTC.

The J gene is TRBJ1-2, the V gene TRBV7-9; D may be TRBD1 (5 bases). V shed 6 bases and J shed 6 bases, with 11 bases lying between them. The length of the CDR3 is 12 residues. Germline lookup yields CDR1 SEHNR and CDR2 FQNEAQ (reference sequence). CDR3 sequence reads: CASRAGNDGYTF. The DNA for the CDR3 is TGTGCCAGCAGAGCAGGGAATGATGGCTACACCTTC.

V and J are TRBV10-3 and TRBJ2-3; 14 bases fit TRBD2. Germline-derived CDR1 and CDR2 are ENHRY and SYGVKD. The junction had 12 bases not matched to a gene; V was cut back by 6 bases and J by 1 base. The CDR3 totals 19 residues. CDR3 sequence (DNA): TGTGCCATCAGAGACGGGGGCGGACTAGCGGGAGGAGGCACAGATACGCAGTATTTT. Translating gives CAIRDGGGLAGGGTDTQYF.

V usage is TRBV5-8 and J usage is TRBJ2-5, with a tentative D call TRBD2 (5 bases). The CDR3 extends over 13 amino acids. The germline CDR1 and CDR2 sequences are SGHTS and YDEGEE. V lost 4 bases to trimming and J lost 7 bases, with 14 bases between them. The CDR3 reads CASSRGLRGTQYF. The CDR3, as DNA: TGTGCCAGCAGCCGCGGGCTTAGAGGGACCCAGTACTTC.

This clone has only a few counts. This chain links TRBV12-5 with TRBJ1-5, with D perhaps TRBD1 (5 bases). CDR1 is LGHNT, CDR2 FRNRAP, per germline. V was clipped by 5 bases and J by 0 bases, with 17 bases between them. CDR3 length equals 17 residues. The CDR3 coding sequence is TGTGCTAGTGGTCCCCCTCCGACAGCGTATAGCAATCAGCCCCAGCATTTT. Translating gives CASGPPPTAYSNQPQHF.

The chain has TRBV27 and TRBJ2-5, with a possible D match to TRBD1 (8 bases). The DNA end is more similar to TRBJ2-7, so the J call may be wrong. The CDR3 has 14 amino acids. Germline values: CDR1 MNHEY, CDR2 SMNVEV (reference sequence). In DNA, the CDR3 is TGTGCCAGCAGTTGGACAGGGACTAAGTACGAGCAGTACTTC. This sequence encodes CASSWTGTKYEQYF.

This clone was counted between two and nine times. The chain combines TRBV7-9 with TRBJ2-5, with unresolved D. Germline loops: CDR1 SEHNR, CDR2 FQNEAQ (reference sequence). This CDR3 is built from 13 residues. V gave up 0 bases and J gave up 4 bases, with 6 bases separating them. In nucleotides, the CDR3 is TGTGCCAGCAGCTTAGCCCCCAGAGAGACCCAGTACTTC. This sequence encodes CASSLAPRETQYF.